This T cell receptor (beta chain) was captured by sequencing in a study of beta chain features in type 1 diabetes. About the study: Sorted cells examined across all samples numbered roughly 100 million. General observations from the study: The study found fewer insertions and more deletions at VDJ junctions in type 1 diabetes patients. TCRB CDR3 length was moderately but significantly reduced in all four CD4+ subsets of Type 1 diabetes patients.

Expressed TCRB transcripts were sequenced after all isolated RNA was converted to cDNA. Clones were read by immunoSEQ multiplex PCR, and TCRdb kept only the in-frame ones, dropping some. The table lists about 250,000 clones, around 9.9% of them singletons. V lost 1 base, J lost 6 bases, and 15 bases lay in between. This CDR3 spans 14 amino acids. Germline values: CDR1 SQVTM, CDR2 ANQGSEA. Comments on this clone: The antigen is undetermined. Likely a read error: the CDR3 ends without its conserved phenylalanine or tryptophan.

Sorting of CD4+ naive, central memory, regulatory and stem cell-like memory cells was performed via CD45RO/CCR7/CD25/CD127/CD95/CD27. The authors obtained over 98% purity in all sorted populations. This chain uses TRBV29-1 with TRBJ1-2; D is perhaps TRBD1 (5 bases). The TCR was taken from a man under 40 with type 1 diabetes. The sequencing sample was made of naive CD4+ T cells from blood. The chain's CDR3 is CSVEAGSGWNGYTL. The CDR3 DNA follows: TGCAGCGTTGAAGCCGGGTCAGGGTGGAATGGCTACACCCTC.